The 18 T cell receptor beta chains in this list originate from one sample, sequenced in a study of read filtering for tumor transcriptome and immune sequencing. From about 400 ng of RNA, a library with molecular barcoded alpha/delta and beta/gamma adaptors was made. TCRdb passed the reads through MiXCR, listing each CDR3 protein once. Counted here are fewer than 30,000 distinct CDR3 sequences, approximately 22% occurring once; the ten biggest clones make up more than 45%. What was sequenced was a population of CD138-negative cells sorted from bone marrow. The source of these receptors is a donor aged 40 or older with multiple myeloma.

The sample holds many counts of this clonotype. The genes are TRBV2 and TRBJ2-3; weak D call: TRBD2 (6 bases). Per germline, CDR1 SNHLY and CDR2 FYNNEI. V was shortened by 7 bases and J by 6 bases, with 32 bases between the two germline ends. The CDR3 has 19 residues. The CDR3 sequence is CASKRGGSAGYAGLDTQYF. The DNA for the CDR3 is TGTGCCAGCAAGCGCGGAGGTTCTGCGGGGTATGCTGGCTTGGATACGCAGTATTTT.

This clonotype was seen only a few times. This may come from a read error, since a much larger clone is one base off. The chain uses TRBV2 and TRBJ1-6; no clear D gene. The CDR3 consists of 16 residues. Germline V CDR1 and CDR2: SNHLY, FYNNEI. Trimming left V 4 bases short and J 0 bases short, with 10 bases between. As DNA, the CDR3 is TGTGCCAGCAGTGGCCCTTACAGCTCCTATAATTCACCCCTCCACTTT. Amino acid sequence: CASSGPYSSYNSPLHF.

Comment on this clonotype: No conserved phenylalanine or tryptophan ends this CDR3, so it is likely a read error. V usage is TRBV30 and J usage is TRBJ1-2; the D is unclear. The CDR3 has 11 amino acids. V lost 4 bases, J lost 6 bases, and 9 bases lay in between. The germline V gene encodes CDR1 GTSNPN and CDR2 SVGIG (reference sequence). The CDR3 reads CAWNRRDGYTS. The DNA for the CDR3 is TGTGCCTGGAATCGAAGGGATGGCTACACCTCC.

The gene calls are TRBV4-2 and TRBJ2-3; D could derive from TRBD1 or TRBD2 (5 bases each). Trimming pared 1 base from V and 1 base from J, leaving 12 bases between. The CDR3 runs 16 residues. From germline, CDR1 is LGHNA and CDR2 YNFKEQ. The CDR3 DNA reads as TGTGCCAGCAGCCAAGCTCGGGGCAGTGGCACAGATACGCAGTATTTT. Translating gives CASSQARGSGTDTQYF.

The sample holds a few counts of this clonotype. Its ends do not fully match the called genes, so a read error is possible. The CDR3 is CASSNSQGHEQYF. As DNA, the CDR3 is TGTGCCAGCAGTAACTCACAAGGCCACGAGCAGTACTTC. This chain links TRBV6-2 or TRBV6-3 with TRBJ2-7; D uncertain. Per the germline V gene, CDR1 is MNHEY and CDR2 is SVGEGT. The CDR3 is 13 amino acids.

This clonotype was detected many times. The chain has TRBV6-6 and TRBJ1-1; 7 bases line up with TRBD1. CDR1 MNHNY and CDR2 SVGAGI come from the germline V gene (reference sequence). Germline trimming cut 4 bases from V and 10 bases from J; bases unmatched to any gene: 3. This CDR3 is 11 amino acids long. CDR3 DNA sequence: TGTGCCAGCAGTTTGACAGGGACAGCTTTCTTT. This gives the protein CASSLTGTAFF.

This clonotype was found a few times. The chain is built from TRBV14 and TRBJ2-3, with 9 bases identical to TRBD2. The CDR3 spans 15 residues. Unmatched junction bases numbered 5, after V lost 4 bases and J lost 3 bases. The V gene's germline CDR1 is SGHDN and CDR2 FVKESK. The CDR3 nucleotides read TGTGCCAGCAGCCCCTGGACTAGCGTGACAGATACGCAGTATTTT. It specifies CASSPWTSVTDTQYF.

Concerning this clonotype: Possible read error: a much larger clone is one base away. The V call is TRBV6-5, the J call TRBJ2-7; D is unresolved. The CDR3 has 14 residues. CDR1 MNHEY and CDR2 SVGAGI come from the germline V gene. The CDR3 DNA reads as TGTGCCATCAAGGAGTTCCCGAGCTCCTACGAGCAGTGCTTC. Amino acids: CAIKEFPSSYEQCF.

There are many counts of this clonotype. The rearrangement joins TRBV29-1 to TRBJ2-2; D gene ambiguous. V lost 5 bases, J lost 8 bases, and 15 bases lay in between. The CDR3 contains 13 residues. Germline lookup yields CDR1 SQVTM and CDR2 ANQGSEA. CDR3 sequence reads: CSVNAAERGELFF. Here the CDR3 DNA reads TGCAGCGTTAACGCGGCTGAGAGGGGGGAGCTGTTTTTT.

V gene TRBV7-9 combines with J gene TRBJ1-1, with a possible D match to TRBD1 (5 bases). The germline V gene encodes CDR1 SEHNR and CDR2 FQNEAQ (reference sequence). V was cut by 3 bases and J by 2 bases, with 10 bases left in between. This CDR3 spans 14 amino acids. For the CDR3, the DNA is TGTGCCAGCAGCTTTACAAGGGGAAACACTGAAGCTTTCTTT. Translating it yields CASSFTRGNTEAFF.

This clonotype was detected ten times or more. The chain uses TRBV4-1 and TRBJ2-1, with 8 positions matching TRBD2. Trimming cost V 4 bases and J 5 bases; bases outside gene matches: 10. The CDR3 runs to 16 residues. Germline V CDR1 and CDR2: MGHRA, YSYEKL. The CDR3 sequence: CASSRVSGGAHNEQFF. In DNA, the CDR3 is TGCGCCAGCAGCCGCGTATCGGGGGGGGCCCACAATGAGCAGTTCTTC.

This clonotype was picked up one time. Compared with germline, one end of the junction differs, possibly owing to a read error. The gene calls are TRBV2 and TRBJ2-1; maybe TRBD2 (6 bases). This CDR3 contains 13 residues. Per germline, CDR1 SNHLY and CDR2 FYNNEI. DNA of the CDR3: TGTGCCAGCGGGAGGTACACCTACAATGAACAGCTCTTC. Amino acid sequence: CASGRYTYNEQLF. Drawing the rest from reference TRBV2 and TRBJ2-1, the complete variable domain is EPEVTQTPSHQVTQMGQEVILRCVPISNHLYFYWYRQILGQKVEFLVSFYNNEISEKSEIFDDQFSVERPDGSNFTLKIRSTKLEDSAMYFCASGRYTYNEQLFGPGTRLTVL.

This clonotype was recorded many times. This chain's CDR3 is CASNLGQGNSGANVLTF. CDR3 bases: TGTGCCAGTAACTTGGGACAGGGCAACTCTGGGGCCAACGTCCTGACTTTC. The chain uses TRBV19 and TRBJ2-6; 9 nucleotides match TRBD1. Germline V gene lookup returns CDR1 LNHDA and CDR2 SQIVND (reference sequence). The CDR3 is 17 residues long. The trim removed 7 bases at V and 0 bases at J, leaving 7 bases unmatched.

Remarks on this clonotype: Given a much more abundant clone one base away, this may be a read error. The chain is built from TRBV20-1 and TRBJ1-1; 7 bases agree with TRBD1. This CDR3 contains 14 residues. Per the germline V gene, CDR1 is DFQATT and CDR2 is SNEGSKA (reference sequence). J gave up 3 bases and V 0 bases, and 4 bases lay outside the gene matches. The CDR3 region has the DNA TGCAGTGCTAGAGAGGAGACAGGGTACACTGAAGCTTTCTTT. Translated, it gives CSAREETGYTEAFF.

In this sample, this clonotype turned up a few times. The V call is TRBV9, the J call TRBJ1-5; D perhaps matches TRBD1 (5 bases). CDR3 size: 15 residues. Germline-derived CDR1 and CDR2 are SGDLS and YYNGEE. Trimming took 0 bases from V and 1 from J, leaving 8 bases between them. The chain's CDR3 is CASSVDGGSNQPQHF. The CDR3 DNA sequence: TGTGCCAGCAGCGTAGACGGGGGGAGCAATCAGCCCCAGCATTTT.

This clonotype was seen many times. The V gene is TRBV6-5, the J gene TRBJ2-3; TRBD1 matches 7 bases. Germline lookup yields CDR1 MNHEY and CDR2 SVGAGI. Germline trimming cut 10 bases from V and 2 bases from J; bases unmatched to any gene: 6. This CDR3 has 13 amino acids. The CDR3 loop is CATFTGVTDTQYF. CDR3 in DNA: TGTGCCACCTTCACAGGGGTCACAGATACGCAGTATTTT.

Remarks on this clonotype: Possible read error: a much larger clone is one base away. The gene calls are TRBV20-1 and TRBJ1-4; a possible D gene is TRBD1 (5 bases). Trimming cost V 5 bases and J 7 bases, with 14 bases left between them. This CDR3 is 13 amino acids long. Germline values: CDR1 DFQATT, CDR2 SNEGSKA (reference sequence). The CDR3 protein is CSALTEGSEKLFF. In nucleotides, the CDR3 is TGCAGTGCTCTGACAGAAGGAAGTGAAAAACTGTTTTTT.

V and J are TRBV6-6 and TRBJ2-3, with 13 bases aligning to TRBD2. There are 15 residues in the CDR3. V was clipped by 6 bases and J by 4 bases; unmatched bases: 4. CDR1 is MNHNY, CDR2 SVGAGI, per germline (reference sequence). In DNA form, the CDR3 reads TGTGCCAGCAGGCTGACTAGCGGGGGGCCAGATACGCAGTATTTT. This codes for CASRLTSGGPDTQYF.